This T cell receptor (beta chain) was sequenced for a study of blood T cell repertoires in COVID-19. Background on the study: T cells, B-cell-depleted T cells, or PBMCs provided the cDNA or gDNA that served as material.

Seattle patient enrollment occurred during active infection, with longitudinal follow-up thereafter. Using immunoSEQ multiplex PCR, the repertoire was profiled, and TCRdb retains in-frame clones only, with some absent. The sample lists about 530,000 clones; roughly 89% were seen once. This sequence was found in a woman aged 45-59 years with COVID-19, enrolled during active disease. Input material: peripheral blood.

The DNA for the CDR3 is TGTGCCAGCAGCTTGGCCATGGTAGCGGGGGGCGTGAGCACAGATACGCAGTATTTT. Translating it yields CASSLAMVAGGVSTDTQYF. The genes are TRBV5-4 and TRBJ2-3, with TRBD2 matching over 10 bases. After removal of 0 bases from V and 0 bases from J, the junction contained 10 bases not matched to a gene. Germline-derived CDR1 and CDR2 are SGHNT and YYREEE (reference sequence). The CDR3 extends over 19 amino acids.